The subject of this entry is one TCR beta chain. These data are taken from a study of blood T cell repertoires in COVID-19. The overall study: There were acute and convalescent COVID-19 samples, and they came from the United States, Italy and Spain.

Germline CDR1 reads MDHEN; CDR2 reads SYDVKM. The CDR3 contains 15 residues. V lost 2 bases, J lost 10 bases, and 15 bases lay in between. Cohorts were based on clinical histories the participants reported. Profiled with immunoSEQ multiplex PCR; TCRdb holds only in-frame clones, not every one. The sample consists of about 200,000 clones, 80% of them appearing once. This TCR was sampled from a middle-aged woman with acute COVID-19. Specimen: PBMCs or T cells enriched from blood (not recorded which). The chain is built from TRBV28 and TRBJ1-6; D is uncertain. The CDR3 nucleotides are TGTGCCAGCAGTTTAATTCGCGGGAGAGGATCACCCCTCCACTTT. Translated, it gives CASSLIRGRGSPLHF. Filled out from reference TRBV28 and TRBJ1-6, the complete variable domain reads DVKVTQSSRYLVKRTGEKVFLECVQDMDHENMFWYRQDPGLGLRLIYFSYDVKMKEKGDIPEGYSVSREKKERFSLILESASTNQTSMYLCASSLIRGRGSPLHFGNGTRLTVT.